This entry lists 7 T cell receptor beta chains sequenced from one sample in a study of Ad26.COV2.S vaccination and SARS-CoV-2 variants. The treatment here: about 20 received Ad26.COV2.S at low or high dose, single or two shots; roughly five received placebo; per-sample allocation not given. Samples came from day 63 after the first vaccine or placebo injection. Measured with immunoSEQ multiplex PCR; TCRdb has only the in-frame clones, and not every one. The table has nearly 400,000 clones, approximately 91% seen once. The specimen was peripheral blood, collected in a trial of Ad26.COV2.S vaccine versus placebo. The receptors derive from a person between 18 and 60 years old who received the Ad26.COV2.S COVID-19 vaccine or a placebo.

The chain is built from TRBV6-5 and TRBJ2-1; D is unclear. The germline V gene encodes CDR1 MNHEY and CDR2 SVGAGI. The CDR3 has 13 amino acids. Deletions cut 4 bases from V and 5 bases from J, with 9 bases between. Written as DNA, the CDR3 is TGTGCCAGCAGTTTCCGTAACAACAATGAGCAGTTCTTC. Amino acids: CASSFRNNNEQFF.

CDR3 nucleotides: TGTGCCAGCAGTTACGGGGCGCCTGCGGGAGAGCACTACGAGCAGTACTTC. Amino acid sequence: CASSYGAPAGEHYEQYF. This chain uses TRBV6-9 with TRBJ2-7; 7 bases agree with TRBD2. The CDR3 sequence is 17 residues long. Germline V gene lookup returns CDR1 MNHGY and CDR2 SVAAGI. After removal of 3 bases from V and 3 bases from J, the junction contained 14 bases not matched to a gene.

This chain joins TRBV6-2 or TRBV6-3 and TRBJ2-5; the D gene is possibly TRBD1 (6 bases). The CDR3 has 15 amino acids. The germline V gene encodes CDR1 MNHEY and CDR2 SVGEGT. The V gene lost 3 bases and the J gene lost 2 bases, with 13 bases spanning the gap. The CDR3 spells CASSYSDSPQETQYF. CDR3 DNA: TGTGCCAGCAGTTATTCGGACAGTCCTCAAGAGACCCAGTACTTC.

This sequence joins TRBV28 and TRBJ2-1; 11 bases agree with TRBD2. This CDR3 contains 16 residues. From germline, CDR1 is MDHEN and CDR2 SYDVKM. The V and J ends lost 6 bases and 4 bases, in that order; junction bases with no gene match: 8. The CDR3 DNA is TGTGCCAGCAGGGAACCGGGACTAGCGGATTACAATGAGCAGTTCTTC. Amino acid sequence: CASREPGLADYNEQFF.

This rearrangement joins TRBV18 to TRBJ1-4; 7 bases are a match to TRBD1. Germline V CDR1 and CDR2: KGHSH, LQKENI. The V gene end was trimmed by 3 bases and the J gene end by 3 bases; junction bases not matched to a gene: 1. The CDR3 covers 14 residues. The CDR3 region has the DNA TGTGCCAGCTCACCCGGGACAGCTAATGAAAAACTGTTTTTT. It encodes CASSPGTANEKLFF. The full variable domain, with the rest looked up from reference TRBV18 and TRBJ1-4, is NAGVMQNPRHLVRRRGQEARLRCSPMKGHSHVYWYRQLPEEGLKFMVYLQKENIIDESGMPKERFSAEFPKEGPSILRIQQVVRGDSAAYFCASSPGTANEKLFFGSGTQLSVL.

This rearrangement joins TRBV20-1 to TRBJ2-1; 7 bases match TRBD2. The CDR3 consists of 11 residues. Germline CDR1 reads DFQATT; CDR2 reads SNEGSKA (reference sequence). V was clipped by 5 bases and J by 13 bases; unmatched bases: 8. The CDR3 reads CSAPQWDYQFF. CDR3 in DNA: TGCAGTGCTCCTCAGTGGGACTATCAGTTCTTC.

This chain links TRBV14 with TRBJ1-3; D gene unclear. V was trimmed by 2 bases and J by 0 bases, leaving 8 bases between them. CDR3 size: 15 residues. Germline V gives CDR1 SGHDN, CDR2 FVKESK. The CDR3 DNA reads TGTGCCAGCAGCCAACCGGGGAACTCTGGAAACACCATATATTTT. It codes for CASSQPGNSGNTIYF.